This entry describes one T cell receptor (beta chain). The antigen remains unidentified. The CDR3 spans 16 residues. Germline V gene lookup returns CDR1 LGHNA and CDR2 YSLEER. J was trimmed by 2 bases and V by 0 bases; bases with no gene match: 3. The sample is drawn from a study of cytomegalovirus exposure and HLA in healthy donors. Study details: A data release that came early held 80 million or so unique TCRs from HLA-typed donors. Study-level results: Most TCR sequences showed up rarely, but some public TCRs showed up in many donors.

Those who donated were healthy bone marrow donors. Amplification used 60 Vbeta primers and 13 Jbeta primers. The table came from immunoSEQ multiplex PCR; TCRdb's copy has only in-frame clones and leaves some out. Of about 57,000 clones in the sample, roughly 84% were seen once. This sequence was found in a man aged 30-40 years in good health and CMV-seronegative. The sequenced sample was PBMCs. This rearrangement joins TRBV4-3 to TRBJ1-3, with TRBD1 identical over 8 bases. The CDR3 bases are TGCGCCAGCAGCCAAGACACACAGGGGGCTGGAAACACCATATATTTT. This sequence encodes CASSQDTQGAGNTIYF.